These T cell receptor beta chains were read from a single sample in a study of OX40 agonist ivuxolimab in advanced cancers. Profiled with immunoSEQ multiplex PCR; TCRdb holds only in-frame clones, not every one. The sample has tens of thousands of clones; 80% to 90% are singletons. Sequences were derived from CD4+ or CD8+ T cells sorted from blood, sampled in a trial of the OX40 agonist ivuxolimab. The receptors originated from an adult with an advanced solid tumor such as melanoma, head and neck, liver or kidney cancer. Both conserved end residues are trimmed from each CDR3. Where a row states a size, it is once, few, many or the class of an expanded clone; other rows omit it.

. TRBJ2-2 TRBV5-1 ASSFGQSNTGELF
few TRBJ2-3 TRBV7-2 ASSSRTSTDTQY
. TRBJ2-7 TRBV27 ASSSSRIPYEQY
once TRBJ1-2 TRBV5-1 ASTRGPTSNYGYT
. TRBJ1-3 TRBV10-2 ASSGYLTWTDGNTIY
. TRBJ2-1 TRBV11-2 ASRPRLAGGNNEQF
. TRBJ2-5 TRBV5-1 ASTPPGLAGGGETQY
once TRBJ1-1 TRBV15 ATRGQGLNTEAF
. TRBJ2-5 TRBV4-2 ASSQIGTYQETQY
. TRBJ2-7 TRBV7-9 ASSLGQGADGYEQY
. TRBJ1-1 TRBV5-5 ASSLEFYRVYNEAF
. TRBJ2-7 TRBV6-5 ASSLNRGPGEQY
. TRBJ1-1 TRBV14 ASSSSYSNSRGTEAF
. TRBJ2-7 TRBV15 ATSRDRQAYEQY
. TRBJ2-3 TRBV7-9 ASSLVNTQY
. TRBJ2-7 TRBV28 ASTYSQGVLSEQY
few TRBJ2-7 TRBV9 ASSVGAAGAYEQY
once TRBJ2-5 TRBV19 ASSIFGTTQETQY
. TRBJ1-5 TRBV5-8 ASSLATNQPQH
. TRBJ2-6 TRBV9 ASSRGTAGANVLT
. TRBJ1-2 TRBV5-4 AGNQGGLLYGYT
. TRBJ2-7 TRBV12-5 ASGLRTSGGPPYEQY
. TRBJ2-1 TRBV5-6 ASSLDSGGMYNEQF
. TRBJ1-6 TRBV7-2 ASSLTTNSPLH
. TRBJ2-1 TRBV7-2 ASSYTGVWAGYNEQF
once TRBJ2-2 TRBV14 ASSQVVNTGELF
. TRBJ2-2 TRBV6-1 ASSEGFFTGELF
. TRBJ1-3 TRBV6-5 ASRRDRRSGNTIY
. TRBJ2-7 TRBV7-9 ASSLTVNLDSAYEQY
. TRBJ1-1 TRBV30 AWRQRQGRNTEAF
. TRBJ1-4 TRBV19 ASSIDSTNEKLF
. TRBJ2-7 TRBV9 ASSAGTSERKQY
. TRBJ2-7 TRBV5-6 ASSSWTVLYEQY
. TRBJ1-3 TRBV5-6 ASSIGNSGNTIY
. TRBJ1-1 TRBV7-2 ASSFSYVEAF
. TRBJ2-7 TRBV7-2 ASRAGQSNSYEQY
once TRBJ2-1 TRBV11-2 ASSRTGGVDEQF
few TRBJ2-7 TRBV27 ASKRGSTYEQY
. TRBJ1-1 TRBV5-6 ASSFSGGGRSTEAF
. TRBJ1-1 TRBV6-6 ASVSGTEAF
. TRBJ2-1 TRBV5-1 ASSSSGGSYNEQF
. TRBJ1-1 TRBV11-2 ASSLEGGVGTEAF